This TCR beta chain was retrieved from a study of blood T cells in healthy people across ages. This clonotype appeared a few times. After removal of 4 bases from V and 2 bases from J, the junction contained 11 bases not matched to a gene. CDR1 and CDR2 from the germline V gene are DFQATT and SNEGSKA (reference sequence). CDR3 size: 17 residues. Combining a sample-barcoded 5' primer with a J-beta primer mix, a second PCR ran for about 6 to 11 cycles. Each CDR3 protein gets one entry after TCRdb re-called the 5' RACE reads with MiXCR. Of 550,000 to 700,000 distinct CDR3 sequences listed, approximately 25% were seen once; the top ten hold approximately 17%.

Sequenced: blood. The receptor was isolated from a woman aged 70-85 years in good health. The rearrangement joins TRBV20-1 to TRBJ2-3; 11 bases match TRBD2. CDR3 in DNA: TGCAGTGCTACTGGGGCTAGCGGGGGGCTGTTCACAGATACGCAGTATTTT. Its translation: CSATGASGGLFTDTQYF.